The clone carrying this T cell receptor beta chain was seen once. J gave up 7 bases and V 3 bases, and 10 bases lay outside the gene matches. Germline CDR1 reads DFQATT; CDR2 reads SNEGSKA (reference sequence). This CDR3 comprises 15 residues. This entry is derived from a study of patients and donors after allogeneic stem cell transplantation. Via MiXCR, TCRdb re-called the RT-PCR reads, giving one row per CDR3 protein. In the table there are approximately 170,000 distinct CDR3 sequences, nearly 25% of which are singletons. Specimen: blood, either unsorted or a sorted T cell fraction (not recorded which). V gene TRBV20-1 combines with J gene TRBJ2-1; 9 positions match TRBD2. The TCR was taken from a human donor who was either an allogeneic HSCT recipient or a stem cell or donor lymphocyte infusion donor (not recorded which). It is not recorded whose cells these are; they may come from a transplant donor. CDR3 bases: TGCAGTGCTAGGGGTGTGCGCGGGAGGGCGAATGAGCAGTTCTTC. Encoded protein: CSARGVRGRANEQFF.